Sequencing of this T cell receptor (beta chain) was carried out in a study of T cells in Graves' hyperthyroidism and ophthalmopathy. This clonotype was recorded many times. RNA transcripts provided the source from which TCR beta CDR3 regions were amplified. HTBI primers were employed in a first-round RT-PCR of the TCR CDR3. Each CDR3 protein is one row after TCRdb ran MiXCR on the multiplex PCR reads. The sample records about 350,000 distinct CDR3 sequences, over 15% being singletons. This CDR3 contains 11 residues. V lost 5 bases to trimming and J lost 10 bases, with 9 bases between them. Germline-derived CDR1 and CDR2 are MNHNS and SASEGT.

Specimen: blood. This chain uses TRBV6-1 with TRBJ1-3; D is ambiguous. This clonotype originated in a woman between 40 and 55 years old with Graves' ophthalmopathy. The CDR3 sequence is CASSTSLTIYF. CDR3 nucleotide sequence: TGTGCCAGCAGTACGTCTCTTACCATATATTTT.